The entry that follows covers one T cell receptor (beta chain) sequence. The antigen remains unidentified. Clones were read by immunoSEQ multiplex PCR, and TCRdb kept only the in-frame ones, dropping some. The data contain 30,000 to 40,000 clones, around nine tenths of them singletons. The sample comes from a study of OX40 agonist ivuxolimab in advanced cancers. Findings of the study overall: Relative to CD4+, CD8+ T cells held more expanded clones on average.

The receptor was derived from an adult with an advanced solid tumor such as melanoma, head and neck, liver or kidney cancer. The material sequenced was CD4+ or CD8+ T cells sorted from blood, taken in a trial of the OX40 agonist ivuxolimab.

CDR3 coding DNA: TGTGCCAGCAGCTTGTACAGTCTGGAGAATGGCTACACCTTC. Amino acid sequence: CASSLYSLENGYTF. V is TRBV5-4 and J is TRBJ1-2; D is ambiguous. The CDR3 totals 14 residues. The V end lost 1 base, the J end lost 6 bases, and 13 bases lay between the germline ends. Germline CDR1 SGHNT, CDR2 YYREEE (reference sequence).